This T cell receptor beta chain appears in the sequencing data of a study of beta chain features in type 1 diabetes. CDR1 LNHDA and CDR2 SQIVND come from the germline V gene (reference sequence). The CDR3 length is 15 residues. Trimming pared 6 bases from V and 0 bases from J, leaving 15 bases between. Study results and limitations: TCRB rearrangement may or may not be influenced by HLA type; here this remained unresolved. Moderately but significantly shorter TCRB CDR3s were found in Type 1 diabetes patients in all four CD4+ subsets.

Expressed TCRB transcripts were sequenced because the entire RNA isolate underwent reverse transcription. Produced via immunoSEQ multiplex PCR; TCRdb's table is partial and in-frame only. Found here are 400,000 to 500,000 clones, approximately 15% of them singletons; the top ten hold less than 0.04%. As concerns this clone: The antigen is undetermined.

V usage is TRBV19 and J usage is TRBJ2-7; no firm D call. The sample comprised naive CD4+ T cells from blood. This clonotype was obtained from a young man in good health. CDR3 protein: CASREDGSVSYEQYF. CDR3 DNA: TGTGCCAGTAGAGAGGACGGAAGCGTCTCCTACGAGCAGTACTTC.